The next 22 T cell receptor beta chains were all read from a single sample in a study of regulatory T cells in long-lasting Graves disease. Investigators prepared the TCR beta libraries by applying iRepertoire HTBI primers and Arm-PCR of CDR3 regions. TCRdb re-called the multiplex PCR reads with MiXCR, one entry per CDR3 protein. The sample consists of around 460,000 distinct CDR3 sequences, around a fifth of them appearing once. Stated time point: persistent/refractory GD, antithyroid drugs over 5 years with positive TRAb. PBMC RNA was the source of the TCR library. The starting material was peripheral blood mononuclear cells (PBMCs), obtained when the disease was refractory, from a patient treated with antithyroid drugs. Receptors originate from a female donor with Graves disease.

This clonotype has just a few counts. The chain employs TRBV10-3 and TRBJ2-7, with D perhaps TRBD1 (5 bases). The CDR3 has 16 residues. The V end lost 3 bases, the J end lost 0 bases, and 15 bases lay between the germline ends. Germline CDR1 and CDR2: ENHRY and SYGVKD. The CDR3 region has the DNA TGTGCCATCAGTGAACCCGGCAGGGCATCCTCCTACGAGCAGTACTTC. Translating gives CAISEPGRASSYEQYF.

A note on this clonotype: This may come from a read error, since a much larger clone is one base off. The gene calls are TRBV9 and TRBJ1-6; D is unclear. V was clipped by 0 bases and J by 8 bases, with 12 bases between them. The CDR3 consists of 15 residues. Per germline, CDR1 SGDLS and CDR2 YYNGEE. CDR3: CASSVDFMAYSPLHF. In nucleotides, the CDR3 is TGTGCCAGCAGCGTAGATTTCATGGCTTATTCACCCCTCCACTTT.

This clonotype was seen a handful of times. The rearrangement joins TRBV29-1 to TRBJ2-3; D gene ambiguous. The germline V gene encodes CDR1 SQVTM and CDR2 ANQGSEA. This CDR3 contains 14 residues. This chain's CDR3 is CNAHHGPSTDTQYF. The CDR3 nucleotides read TGCAACGCCCATCACGGACCTAGCACAGATACGCAGTATTTT.

The chain uses TRBV19 and TRBJ2-6; D perhaps matches TRBD2 (5 bases). The CDR3 extends over 15 amino acids. Trimming removed 9 bases at V and 4 bases at J, with 16 bases between. The V gene's germline CDR1 is LNHDA and CDR2 SQIVND (reference sequence). CDR3 sequence reads: CASSLLDSGANVLTF. The CDR3 nucleotides are TGTGCCAGCAGTTTACTAGACTCCGGGGCCAACGTCCTGACTTTC.

The chain links TRBV4-3 to TRBJ2-7; D is uncertain. Germline-derived CDR1 and CDR2 are LGHNA and YSLEER. The V end was cut by 0 bases, the J end by 6 bases, with 15 bases between. This CDR3 has 15 amino acids. This CDR3 reads CASSQDPGSKGEQYF. The CDR3 DNA reads TGCGCCAGCAGCCAAGATCCGGGCTCTAAGGGCGAGCAGTACTTC.

This clonotype has just one count. The genes are TRBV4-1 and TRBJ1-5, with no clear D. Germline CDR1 and CDR2: MGHRA and YSYEKL. Trimming pared 3 bases from V and 0 bases from J, leaving 6 bases between. The CDR3 spans 14 residues. This chain's CDR3 is CASSHQVSNQPQHF. The DNA for the CDR3 is TGCGCCAGCAGCCACCAGGTTAGCAATCAGCCCCAGCATTTT.

This clonotype has just a few counts. This chain uses TRBV7-8 with TRBJ2-4; D is unclear. The CDR3 is 17 amino acids. Trimming cost V 2 bases and J 0 bases, with 14 bases left between them. Looked up from germline, CDR1 is SGHVS and CDR2 is FQNEAQ. The DNA for the CDR3 is TGTGCCAGCAGCTTAAGGCCAGCCGCCCTAGCCAAAAACATTCAGTACTTC. Translating it yields CASSLRPAALAKNIQYF.

This clonotype was seen only a few times. The gene calls are TRBV10-3 and TRBJ1-1; 7 bases are a match to TRBD1. Looked up from germline, CDR1 is ENHRY and CDR2 is SYGVKD. This CDR3 contains 12 residues. J was trimmed by 10 bases and V by 11 bases; bases with no gene match: 13. CDR3 loop: CAATGTDPGAFF. The CDR3 DNA reads TGTGCCGCTACCGGGACAGACCCAGGAGCTTTCTTT.

CDR3 sequence reads: CASSIRGWMGSAETQYF. The CDR3 DNA is TGTGCCAGTAGTATCCGGGGTTGGATGGGGAGCGCGGAGACCCAGTACTTC. The V gene is TRBV19, the J gene TRBJ2-5; maybe TRBD2 (5 bases). The germline gives CDR1 LNHDA, CDR2 SQIVND (reference sequence). This CDR3 has 17 amino acids. V was clipped by 3 bases and J by 5 bases, with 22 bases between them. Full variable domain (remainder filled in from reference TRBV19 and TRBJ2-5): DGGITQSPKYLFRKEGQNVTLSCEQNLNHDAMYWYRQDPGQGLRLIYYSQIVNDFQKGDIAEGYSVSREKKESFPLTVTSAQKNPTAFYLCASSIRGWMGSAETQYFGPGTRLLVL.

The chain uses TRBV13 and TRBJ2-4; D is ambiguous. The CDR3 contains 13 residues. The germline V and J ends were trimmed by 5 bases and 7 bases, with 12 bases remaining between them. From germline, CDR1 is PRHDT and CDR2 FYEKMQ (reference sequence). This CDR3 is CASSKPMGNIQYF. The CDR3 nucleotides read TGTGCCAGCAGCAAGCCGATGGGGAACATTCAGTACTTC.

The V call is TRBV9, the J call TRBJ2-2; a weak D match, TRBD1 (5 bases). The germline V gene has CDR1 SGDLS and CDR2 YYNGEE. Trimming removed 4 bases at V and 5 bases at J, with 12 bases between. This CDR3 contains 14 residues. The CDR3 is CASSPGISTGELFF. As DNA, the CDR3 is TGTGCCAGCAGCCCAGGGATCTCGACCGGGGAGCTGTTTTTT.

The chain combines TRBV12-3 or TRBV12-4 with TRBJ1-2; TRBD1 might be the D (6 bases). This CDR3 is 21 amino acids long. V was clipped by 0 bases and J by 5 bases, with 31 bases between them. CDR3 region: CASSLADRFLGTTKTLYGYTF. Here the CDR3 DNA reads TGTGCCAGCAGTTTAGCCGATAGGTTCTTAGGGACAACCAAAACCCTTTATGGCTACACCTTC.

This chain connects TRBV2 to TRBJ2-3, with D unresolved. Germline-derived CDR1 and CDR2 are SNHLY and FYNNEI. Deletions cut 6 bases from V and 6 bases from J, with 19 bases between. This CDR3 is built from 15 residues. This chain's CDR3 is CASRVQAAAWDTQYF. The CDR3 bases are TGTGCCAGCAGGGTCCAGGCTGCCGCGTGGGATACGCAGTATTTT.

This clonotype showed up just a few times. The CDR3 is CASSQEHYEQYF. The DNA for the CDR3 is TGTGCCAGCAGCCAAGAACACTACGAGCAGTACTTC. The chain links TRBV14 to TRBJ2-7, with D hard to call. Germline-derived CDR1 and CDR2 are SGHDN and FVKESK. V lost 0 bases, J lost 3 bases, and 3 bases lay in between. The CDR3 covers 12 residues.

This clonotype was seen ten or more times. V usage is TRBV12-3 or TRBV12-4 and J usage is TRBJ2-5; D may be TRBD2 (6 bases). Between the trimmed V and J ends, which lost 3 bases and 10 bases, there was a span of 15 bases. The CDR3 totals 13 residues. The CDR3 region has the DNA TGTGCCAGCAGTTTTAGCCCTACGGGGGACCAGTACTTC. As protein: CASSFSPTGDQYF.

J is TRBJ2-1 and V is TRBV12-3 or TRBV12-4; 13 nucleotides align to TRBD2. The trim removed 6 bases at V and 3 bases at J, leaving 11 bases unmatched. The CDR3 runs 18 residues. The CDR3 loop is CASRADYGLAGVYNEQFF. The CDR3 nucleotides are TGTGCCAGCAGGGCTGACTACGGACTAGCGGGAGTCTACAATGAGCAGTTCTTC.

The sample holds many counts of this clonotype. The chain joins TRBV28 to TRBJ2-7; 9 bases are a match to TRBD2. CDR1 is MDHEN and CDR2 is SYDVKM in the germline V gene. Trimming took 9 bases from V and 3 from J; bases not matched to a gene: 9. The CDR3 is made up of 14 amino acids. The DNA for the CDR3 is TGTGCCAGTCAGGGTAGCGGGGGAGACTACGAGCAGTACTTC. Its protein product is CASQGSGGDYEQYF.

J is TRBJ2-7 and V is TRBV20-1; TRBD1 is a possible D gene (5 bases). Looked up from germline, CDR1 is DFQATT and CDR2 is SNEGSKA (reference sequence). CDR3 size: 12 residues. The V end lost 5 bases, the J end lost 2 bases, and 10 bases lay between the germline ends. Here the CDR3 DNA reads TGCAGTGCTGCCGACAGCACCTACGAGCAGTACTTC. It codes for CSAADSTYEQYF.

This clonotype came up many times. This rearrangement joins TRBV28 to TRBJ1-1; possibly TRBD1 for D (6 bases). The CDR3 loop spans 18 amino acids. Germline V gene data show CDR1 as MDHEN and CDR2 as SYDVKM. V lost 6 bases and J lost 1, with 24 bases in between. CDR3 nucleotide sequence: TGTGCCAGCAGAACTAACAGGGTTACAAATTGGCCGAACACTGAAGCTTTCTTT. Translating it yields CASRTNRVTNWPNTEAFF.

The chain recombines TRBV10-3 with TRBJ2-2; weak D call: TRBD2 (6 bases). The CDR3 has 15 amino acids. Trimming took off 3 bases at V and 6 bases at J, with 14 bases between the two ends. Looked up from germline, CDR1 is ENHRY and CDR2 is SYGVKD. The CDR3 region is CAISDRGAGPGELFF. In nucleotides, the CDR3 is TGTGCCATCAGTGACCGGGGAGCGGGCCCCGGGGAGCTGTTTTTT.

This clonotype has a count of ten or more. The chain uses TRBV12-3 or TRBV12-4 and TRBJ2-5; 11 positions agree with TRBD1. Trimming at V came to 6 bases and at J to 5 bases, leaving 14 bases not matched to a gene. CDR3 size: 17 residues. CDR3 sequence: CASSSLRGTGGGETQYF. CDR3 coding DNA: TGTGCCAGCAGCAGTCTGAGGGGGACAGGGGGTGGCGAGACCCAGTACTTC.

The rearrangement uses TRBV20-1 and TRBJ2-1; D not certain. Trimming shortened V by 6 bases and J by 2 bases, and 14 bases separated the two germline ends. The CDR3 sequence is 14 residues long. The V gene's germline CDR1 is DFQATT and CDR2 SNEGSKA (reference sequence). CDR3 nucleotide sequence: TGCAGTGCCAGTTTGGGCGCCCCCTACAATGAGCAGTTCTTC. This gives the protein CSASLGAPYNEQFF.